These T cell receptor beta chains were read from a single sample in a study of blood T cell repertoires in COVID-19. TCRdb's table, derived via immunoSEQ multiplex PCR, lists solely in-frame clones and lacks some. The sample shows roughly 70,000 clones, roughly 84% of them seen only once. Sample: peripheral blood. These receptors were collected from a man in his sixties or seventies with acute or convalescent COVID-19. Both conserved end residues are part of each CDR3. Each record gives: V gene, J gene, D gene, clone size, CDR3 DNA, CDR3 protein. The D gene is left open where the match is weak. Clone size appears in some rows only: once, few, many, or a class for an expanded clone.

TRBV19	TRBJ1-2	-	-	TGTGCCAGTAGCAACAGGGTTAGTGATGGCTACACCTTC	CASSNRVSDGYTF
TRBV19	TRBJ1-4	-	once	TGTGCCAGTAGTTTTGGGAGTTACTATAATGAAAAACTGTTTTTT	CASSFGSYYNEKLFF
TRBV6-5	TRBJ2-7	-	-	TGTGCCAGCAAACAACAGGGGACTTCCTACGAGCAGTACTTC	CASKQQGTSYEQYF
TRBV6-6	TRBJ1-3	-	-	TGTGCCAGCACCAAGGAACGGGGGGCGTACGGAAACACCATATATTTT	CASTKERGAYGNTIYF
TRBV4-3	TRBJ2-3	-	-	TGCGCCAGCAGCCAAGAAGTTAATTGGAAAGACAGAAGCTCCTACACAGATACGCAGTATTTT	CASSQEVNWKDRSSYTDTQYF
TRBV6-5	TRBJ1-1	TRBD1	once	TGTGCCAGCTCAAGGAGGGACAGAAACACTGAAGCTTTCTTT	CASSRRDRNTEAFF
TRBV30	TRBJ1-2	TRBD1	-	TGTGCCTGGAGCGGGACAGCTTTGTTAAACTATGGCTACACCTTC	CAWSGTALLNYGYTF
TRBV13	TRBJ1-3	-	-	TGTGCCAGCAGCCCTGGACAGTTTGGAAACACCATATATTTT	CASSPGQFGNTIYF
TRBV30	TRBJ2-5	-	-	TGTGCCCAGAGGAGCCTGGGGACCCAGTACTTC	CAQRSLGTQYF
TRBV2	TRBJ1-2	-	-	TGTGCCAGCAGTTTCCAGGGGTCTAACTATGGCTACACCTTC	CASSFQGSNYGYTF
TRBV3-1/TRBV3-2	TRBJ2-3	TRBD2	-	TGTGCCAGCAGCCTAAGCGGGGGGGCCCCAGATACGCAGTATTTT	CASSLSGGAPDTQYF
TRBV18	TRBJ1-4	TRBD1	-	TGTGCCAGCTCACCAAGGATCCCAGGGGGCGCGTCAGATGAAAAACTGTTTTTT	CASSPRIPGGASDEKLFF
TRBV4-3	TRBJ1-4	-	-	TGCGCCAGCAGCCAAGATCCCACGTGGGGGGATGAAAAACTGTTTTTT	CASSQDPTWGDEKLFF
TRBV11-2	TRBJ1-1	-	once	TGTGCCAGCAGCTTATATGCTCCGGGGGGGACTGAAGCTTTCTTT	CASSLYAPGGTEAFF
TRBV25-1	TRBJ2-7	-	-	TGTGCCAGCAGTGAATACGGGAACGAGCAGTACTTC	CASSEYGNEQYF
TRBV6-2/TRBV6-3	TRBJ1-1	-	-	TGTGCCAGCAGTACTAGACGAAGAAGTCAACAGGGAACGAACACTGAAGCTTTCTTT	CASSTRRRSQQGTNTEAFF
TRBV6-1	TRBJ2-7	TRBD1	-	TGTGCCAGCAGTGAAACCCCGACAGGGTTAATGGGCGAGCAGTACTTC	CASSETPTGLMGEQYF
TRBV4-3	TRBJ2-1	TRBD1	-	TGCGCCAGCAGCCGAACAGGACAGGGACTGGGGGAGCAGTTCTTC	CASSRTGQGLGEQFF
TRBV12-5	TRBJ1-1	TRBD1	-	TGTGCTAGTGGGGGACAGTACACTGAAGCTTTCTTT	CASGGQYTEAFF
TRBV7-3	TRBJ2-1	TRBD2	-	TGTGCCAGCAGTAGCGGGGGGACCTACAATGAGCAGTTCTTC	CASSSGGTYNEQFF
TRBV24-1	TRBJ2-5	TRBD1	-	TGTGCCACCAGTGATTTGACAGGACAGGGGGATCAAGAGACCCAGTACTTC	CATSDLTGQGDQETQYF
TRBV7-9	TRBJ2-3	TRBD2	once	TGTGCCAGCAGCCCCCGCACGAGCGGGGGGACAGATACGCAGTATTTT	CASSPRTSGGTDTQYF
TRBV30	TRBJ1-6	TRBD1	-	TGTGCCTGGGCCGACCAGGGGGCGTTAGGATCACCCCTCCACTTT	CAWADQGALGSPLHF
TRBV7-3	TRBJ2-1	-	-	TGTGCCAGCAGCCTGGGATCTGGACAAGAGCAGTTCTTC	CASSLGSGQEQFF
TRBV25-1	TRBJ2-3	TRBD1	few	TGTGCCAGCAGTGATGGGGGACAGTTCACAGATACGCAGTATTTT	CASSDGGQFTDTQYF
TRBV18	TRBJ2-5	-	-	TGTGCCAGCTCACCGAGTCAGGGTATCGAGACCCAGTACTTC	CASSPSQGIETQYF
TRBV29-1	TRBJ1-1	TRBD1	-	TGCAGCGGCAAACAGGGGGGTAACACTGAAGCTTTCTTT	CSGKQGGNTEAFF
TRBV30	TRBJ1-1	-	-	TGTGCCTGGAGTTTTGCAGTAAACACTGAAGCTTTCTTT	CAWSFAVNTEAFF
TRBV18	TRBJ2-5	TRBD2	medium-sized	TGTGCCAGCTCACTCGGACTAGCGGGGGGAGAGACCCAGTACTTC	CASSLGLAGGETQYF
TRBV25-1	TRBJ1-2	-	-	TGTGCCAGCGGCGGTCGGGGATGGGGCTACACCTTC	CASGGRGWGYTF
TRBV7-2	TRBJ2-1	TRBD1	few	TGTGCCAGCAGCCCCAAGGACAGGGGAATAAGGGAGCAGTTCTTC	CASSPKDRGIREQFF
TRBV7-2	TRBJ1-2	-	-	TGTGCCAGCAGCTTAGTCAGCTATGGCTACACCTTC	CASSLVSYGYTF
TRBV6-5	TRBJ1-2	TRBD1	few	TGTGCCAGCAGTTACTCCGGACAGGGTCAAGGCTACACCTTC	CASSYSGQGQGYTF
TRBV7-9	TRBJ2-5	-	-	TGTGCCAGCAGCCAGAGGTTCTTCGAGCAAGAGACCCAGTACTTC	CASSQRFFEQETQYF
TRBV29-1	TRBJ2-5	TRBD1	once	TGCAGCGTTGAACTCCGAACGAGGACAGGGGGATTTCGAGAGACCCAGTACTTC	CSVELRTRTGGFRETQYF
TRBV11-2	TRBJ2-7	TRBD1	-	TGTGCCAGCAGCCCGTGGACAGGGGCCAACGAGCAGTACTTC	CASSPWTGANEQYF
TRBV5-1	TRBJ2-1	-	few	TGCGCCAGCAGCTTGGATGTAGGAGTCTCCTACAATGAGCAGTTCTTC	CASSLDVGVSYNEQFF
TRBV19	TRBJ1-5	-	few	TGTGCCAGTAGTATAGATCAGGTTGACAGAAAGAATCAGCCCCAGCATTTT	CASSIDQVDRKNQPQHF
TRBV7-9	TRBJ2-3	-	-	TGTGCCAGCAGCCCGACCGGGACTGTAGATACGCAGTATTTT	CASSPTGTVDTQYF
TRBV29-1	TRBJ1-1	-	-	TGCAGCGTTGAGCCGACAGGAGTGGGAACTGAAGCTTTCTTT	CSVEPTGVGTEAFF
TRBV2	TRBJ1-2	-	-	TGTGCCAGCAGCAGGGGAGAAAACTATGGCTACACCTTC	CASSRGENYGYTF
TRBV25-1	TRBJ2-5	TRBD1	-	TGTGCCAGCAGTGTGGGACAGGGAGGGGAGACCCAGTACTTC	CASSVGQGGETQYF
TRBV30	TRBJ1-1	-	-	TGTGCCTGGAGTGTTGTGGCACTAGAGGCTTTCTTT	CAWSVVALEAFF
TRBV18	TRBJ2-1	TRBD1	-	TGTGCCAGCTCACCCCGGGACAGGAGCTCCTACAATGAGCAGTTCTTC	CASSPRDRSSYNEQFF
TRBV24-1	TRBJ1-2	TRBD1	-	TGTGCCACCAGTGATGCCGACAGGGCCTATGGCTACACCTTC	CATSDADRAYGYTF
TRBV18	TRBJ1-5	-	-	TGTGCCAGCTCACCCCGAGAGTTCAATCAGCCCCAGCATTTT	CASSPREFNQPQHF
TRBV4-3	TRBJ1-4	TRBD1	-	TGCGCCAGCAGCGACAGGGGGCTGGGTGAAAAACTGTTTTTT	CASSDRGLGEKLFF